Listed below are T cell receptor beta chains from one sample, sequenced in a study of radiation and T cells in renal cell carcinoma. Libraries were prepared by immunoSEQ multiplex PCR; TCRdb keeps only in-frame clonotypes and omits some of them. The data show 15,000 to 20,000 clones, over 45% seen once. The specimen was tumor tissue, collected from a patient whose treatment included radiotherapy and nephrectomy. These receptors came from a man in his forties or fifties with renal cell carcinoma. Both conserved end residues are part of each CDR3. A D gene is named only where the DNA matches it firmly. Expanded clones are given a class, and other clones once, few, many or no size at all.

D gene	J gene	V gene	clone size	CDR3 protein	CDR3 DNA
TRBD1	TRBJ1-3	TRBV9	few	CASSVGTGVATFSGNTIYF	TGTGCCAGCAGCGTAGGGACAGGGGTCGCCACCTTCTCTGGAAACACCATATATTTT
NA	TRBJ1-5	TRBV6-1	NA	CASTEAHQPQHF	TGTGCCAGCACAGAGGCCCATCAGCCCCAGCATTTT
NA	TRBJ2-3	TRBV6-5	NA	CASSYRLGRGTDTQYF	TGTGCCAGCAGTTACCGCCTCGGGCGAGGCACAGATACGCAGTATTTT
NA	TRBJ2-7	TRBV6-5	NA	CASMNLGRSYEQYF	TGTGCCAGCATGAACCTAGGGCGTTCCTACGAGCAGTACTTC
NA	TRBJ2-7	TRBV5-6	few	CASSKGTDSYEQYF	TGTGCCAGCAGCAAGGGGACCGACTCCTACGAGCAGTACTTC
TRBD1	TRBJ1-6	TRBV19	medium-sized	CASRTIDRDHSPLHF	TGTGCCAGCCGAACGATTGACAGGGATCATTCACCCCTCCACTTT
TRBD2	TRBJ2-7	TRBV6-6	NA	CASNTRGGYEQYF	TGTGCCAGCAACACGCGGGGGGGCTACGAGCAGTACTTC
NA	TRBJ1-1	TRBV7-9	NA	CASRAAQGPTEAFF	TGTGCCAGCAGGGCGGCGCAGGGCCCCACTGAAGCTTTCTTT
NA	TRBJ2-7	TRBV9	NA	CASSGSGGTGQSYEQYF	TGTGCCAGCAGCGGAAGTGGGGGGACGGGACAGTCCTACGAGCAGTACTTC
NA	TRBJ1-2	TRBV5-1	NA	CASSYSAVAELNGYTF	TGCGCCAGCAGCTACAGTGCCGTTGCGGAATTGAACGGCTACACCTTC
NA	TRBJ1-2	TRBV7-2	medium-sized	CASSLSVQGIGYGYTF	TGTGCCAGCAGCTTAAGTGTTCAGGGAATCGGCTATGGCTACACCTTC
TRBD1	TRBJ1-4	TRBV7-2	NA	CASSQQGTGTNEKLFF	TGTGCCAGCAGCCAACAGGGGACGGGTACTAATGAAAAACTGTTTTTT
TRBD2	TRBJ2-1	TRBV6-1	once	CASSEIAGISEQFF	TGTGCCAGCAGTGAAATAGCGGGAATCAGTGAGCAGTTCTTC
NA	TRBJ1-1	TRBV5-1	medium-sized	CASSQGHRDTEAFF	TGCGCCAGCAGCCAGGGACATCGAGACACTGAAGCTTTCTTT
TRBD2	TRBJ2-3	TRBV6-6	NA	CASRTGLAGGPDTQYF	TGTGCCAGCAGAACGGGACTAGCGGGGGGGCCAGATACGCAGTATTTT
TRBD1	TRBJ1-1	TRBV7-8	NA	CASSLDRGTEAFF	TGTGCCAGCAGCTTAGACAGGGGCACTGAAGCTTTCTTT
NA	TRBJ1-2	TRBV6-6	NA	CASSYHRDTKYGYTF	TGTGCCAGCAGCTACCACCGGGACACCAAATATGGCTACACCTTC
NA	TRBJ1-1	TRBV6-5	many	CASSLSGYGEAFF	TGTGCCAGCAGCCTCTCAGGGTATGGGGAAGCTTTCTTT
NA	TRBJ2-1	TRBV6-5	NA	CASSPPGAQYNEQFF	TGTGCCAGCAGTCCCCCGGGGGCCCAGTACAATGAGCAGTTCTTC
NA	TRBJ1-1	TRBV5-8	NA	CASRLRGGAEAFF	TGTGCCAGCAGGTTGAGGGGTGGGGCTGAAGCTTTCTTT
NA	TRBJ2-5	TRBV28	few	CASSLLGDGETQYF	TGTGCCAGCAGTTTACTTGGGGATGGGGAGACCCAGTACTTC
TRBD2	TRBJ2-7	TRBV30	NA	CAWSRSGRLSYEQYF	TGTGCCTGGAGTAGGAGCGGGAGACTCTCCTACGAGCAGTACTTC
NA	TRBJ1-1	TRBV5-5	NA	CASSLIQNTEAFF	TGTGCCAGCAGCTTAATCCAGAACACTGAAGCTTTCTTT
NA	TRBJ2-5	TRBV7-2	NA	CASSIAGQSYETQYF	TGTGCCAGCAGTATCGCGGGACAGTCTTACGAGACCCAGTACTTC
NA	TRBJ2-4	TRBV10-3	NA	CAISEVQGNIQYF	TGTGCCATCAGTGAGGTTCAGGGGAACATTCAGTACTTC
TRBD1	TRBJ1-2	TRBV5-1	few	CASSLDGQGDYYGYTF	TGCGCCAGCAGCTTGGACGGACAGGGAGACTACTATGGCTACACCTTC
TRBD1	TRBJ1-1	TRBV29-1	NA	CSVRTGGLDTEAFF	TGCAGCGTGCGAACAGGGGGTTTAGACACTGAAGCTTTCTTT
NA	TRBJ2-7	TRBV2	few	CASRATGYEQYF	TGTGCCAGCAGAGCGACAGGCTACGAGCAGTACTTC
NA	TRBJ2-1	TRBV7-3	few	CASSRTGTRSYNEQFF	TGTGCCAGCAGCCGGACCGGGACACGGTCCTACAATGAGCAGTTCTTC
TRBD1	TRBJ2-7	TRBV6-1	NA	CASGGQGVAYEQYF	TGTGCCAGCGGGGGACAGGGGGTCGCCTACGAGCAGTACTTC
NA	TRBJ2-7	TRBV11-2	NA	CASSLQRNYEQYF	TGTGCCAGCAGCTTACAGCGGAACTACGAGCAGTACTTC
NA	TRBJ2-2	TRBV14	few	CASSQVWGQFGELFF	TGTGCCAGCAGCCAAGTATGGGGCCAGTTCGGGGAGCTGTTTTTT
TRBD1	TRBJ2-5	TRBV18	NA	CASSQDRLQGETQYF	TGTGCCAGCTCTCAGGACAGGCTTCAGGGAGAGACCCAGTACTTC
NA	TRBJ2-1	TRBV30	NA	CAWSVRGDGDEQFF	TGTGCCTGGAGTGTAAGGGGGGACGGGGATGAGCAGTTCTTC
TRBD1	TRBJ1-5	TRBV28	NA	CASSLQGASNQPQHF	TGTGCCAGCAGTCTACAGGGGGCGAGCAATCAGCCCCAGCATTTT
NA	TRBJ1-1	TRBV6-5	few	CASSFLSGDTEAFF	TGTGCCAGCAGTTTCCTCAGTGGGGACACTGAAGCTTTCTTT
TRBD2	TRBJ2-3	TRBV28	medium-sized	CASSFVGGGLYTQYF	TGTGCCAGCAGTTTTGTCGGCGGGGGTTTGTATACGCAGTATTTT
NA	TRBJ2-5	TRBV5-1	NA	CASRVRQIQETQYF	TGCGCCAGCAGAGTGAGACAAATCCAAGAGACCCAGTACTTC
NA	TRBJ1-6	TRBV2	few	CASSESGGSLHF	TGTGCCAGCAGTGAAAGTGGCGGCTCCCTCCACTTT
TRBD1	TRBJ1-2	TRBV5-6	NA	CASSSSGQGIGYTF	TGTGCCAGCAGCTCATCGGGACAGGGTATAGGCTACACCTTC
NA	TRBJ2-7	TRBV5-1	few	CASSLVGGGSYEQYF	TGCGCCAGCAGCTTGGTAGGGGGAGGGTCCTACGAGCAGTACTTC
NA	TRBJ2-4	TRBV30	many	CAWSVGLLRAKNIQYF	TGTGCCTGGAGTGTAGGCCTACTCCGAGCCAAAAACATTCAGTACTTC
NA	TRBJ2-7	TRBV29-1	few	CSVEEGGVEQYF	TGCAGCGTTGAAGAAGGAGGGGTCGAGCAGTACTTC
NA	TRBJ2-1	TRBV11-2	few	CASSFRTGEQFF	TGTGCCAGCAGCTTTCGAACCGGTGAGCAGTTCTTC
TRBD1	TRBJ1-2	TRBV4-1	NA	CASSLQGNYGYTF	TGCGCCAGCAGTCTACAGGGGAACTATGGCTACACCTTC
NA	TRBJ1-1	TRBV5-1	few	CASSWTEDTEAFF	TGCGCCAGCAGCTGGACAGAGGACACTGAAGCTTTCTTT
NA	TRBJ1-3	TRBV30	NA	CAWSWTFDSGNTIYF	TGTGCCTGGAGTTGGACATTCGACTCTGGAAACACCATATATTTT
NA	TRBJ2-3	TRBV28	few	CASRDYLTDTQYF	TGTGCCAGCAGGGACTACCTGACGGATACGCAGTATTTT
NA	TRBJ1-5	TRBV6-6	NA	CASSYDNQPQHF	TGTGCCAGCAGTTACGACAATCAGCCCCAGCATTTT
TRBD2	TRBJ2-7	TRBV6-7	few	CASKAPSTSGGSYEQYF	TGTGCCAGTAAGGCCCCATCAACTAGCGGGGGCTCCTACGAGCAGTACTTC
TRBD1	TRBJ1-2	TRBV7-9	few	CASSLGTGSDGYTF	TGTGCCAGCAGCTTAGGGACAGGGTCTGATGGCTACACCTTC
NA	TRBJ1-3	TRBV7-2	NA	CASSSYQGTGNTIYF	TGTGCCAGCAGCTCGTACCAGGGTACTGGAAACACCATATATTTT
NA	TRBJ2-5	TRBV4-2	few	CASSQNPDGEETQYF	TGTGCCAGCAGCCAGAACCCCGACGGGGAAGAGACCCAGTACTTC
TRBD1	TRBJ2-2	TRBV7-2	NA	CASSLWPGGGGELFF	TGTGCCAGCAGCTTATGGCCAGGGGGCGGCGGGGAGCTGTTTTTT
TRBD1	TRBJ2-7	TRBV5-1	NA	CASSLTWTGGPYEQYF	TGCGCCAGCAGCTTGACTTGGACAGGGGGCCCCTACGAGCAGTACTTC